Described below is a single TCR beta chain sequence and its context. These data are taken from a study of blood T cell repertoires in COVID-19. Profiling relied on immunoSEQ multiplex PCR, and the TCRdb table lists in-frame clones only, not all of them. The profile covers about 15,000 clones, with approximately 76% appearing a single time and 25% to 35% taken by the ten largest. The CDR3 runs 17 residues. The J segment lost 4 bases and the V segment lost 4 bases, leaving 12 bases of the junction unmatched. Germline CDR1 reads SGHTS; CDR2 reads YDEGEE. The material sequenced was peripheral blood. This chain links TRBV5-8 with TRBJ2-2; TRBD1 matches at 8 bases. This TCR came from a man aged 65 to 85 with active or convalescent COVID-19. Here the CDR3 DNA reads TGTGCCAGCAGCACCTGGCAGGGGGCTTTGGTCACCGGGGAGCTGTTTTTT. This gives the protein CASSTWQGALVTGELFF.